This note documents a single TCR beta chain sequence. Assay used: immunoSEQ multiplex PCR; TCRdb lists only in-frame clones, some missing. This sample has about 86,000 clones, with about 89% found just once. These data belong to a study of control samples from healthy donors and cancer patients. The CDR3 consists of 17 residues. The junction had 8 bases not matched to a gene; V was cut back by 0 bases and J by 1 base. Germline V CDR1 and CDR2: GTSNPN, SVGIG (reference sequence). V gene TRBV30 combines with J gene TRBJ2-1; 8 nucleotides match TRBD2. The TCR comes from a woman aged 45 to 65 with colorectal cancer. Sample: PBMCs. This CDR3 is CAWSVGSSGGSYNEQFF. CDR3 DNA: TGTGCCTGGAGTGTCGGATCCAGCGGGGGTTCCTACAATGAGCAGTTCTTC.